Sequencing of this TCR beta chain was carried out in a study of blood T cell dynamics during melanoma immunotherapy (dated by TCRdb to the early 2020s). In the study overall: The patients had metastatic melanoma and were given first-line pembrolizumab or nivolumab plus ipilimumab as standard of care in the United Kingdom. To identify early correlates of response, the study profiled peripheral T cell receptor repertoires in patients with metastatic melanoma before and after one cycle of checkpoint inhibitor therapy. Consecutive patients formed a training cohort, and a further independent group of patients from the same centre was pooled into an external validation set.

General study outcomes and caveats: The relatively small sample size was acknowledged as a potential limitation on generalization of the results. Whether the T cell clones driving repertoire changes were melanoma-specific or reflected general immune activation could not be determined in the study. Unlike progressors, patients who went on to achieve disease control showed a bifurcated reorganization of the PBMC repertoire at W3, with either increased clonality or increased diversity.

CDR1 SGHTA and CDR2 FQGNSA were looked up in the germline V gene. The CDR3 holds 13 amino acids from the cysteine to the phenylalanine. Only CDR3 DNA is held: 39 bases, read in frame from base 1. From V the trimming removes 9 bases and from J it removes 8 bases, while the gene matches leave 9 bases of the junction unaccounted for. Per the publication, the time point label means: week 3, after first cycle of checkpoint inhibitor. Blood samples were collected before treatment (T0) and at week 3 (W3), after the first cycle of checkpoint blockade. Except for a couple of patients with rapid clinical progression, response was assessed 12 weeks after the first infusion by RECIST 1.1; disease control meant complete response, partial response or stable disease. Patients were excluded for prior systemic cancer treatment, concomitant immunosuppressant therapy or synchronous other active malignancies. To track both circulating cells and T cell turnover, TCR beta was sequenced from bulk PBMC as well as from plasma cell-free DNA. PBMC were isolated from blood with Lymphoprep and SepMate tubes, followed by red cell lysis. QIAamp DNA Blood Mini kits were used to extract DNA from PBMC and from sorted T cell subsets.

Every bulk PBMC sample was loaded with the same fixed amount of about 380 ng of DNA. TCR beta CDR3 sequences were amplified from genomic DNA with the immunoSEQ TCRb Assay kit following manufacturer instructions. The KAPA Library Quantification Kit for Illumina platforms was used to quantify pooled libraries by qPCR. Pooled libraries were clustered at roughly 0.6-1.2 pM and sequenced on an Illumina NextSeq 500. The source study handled its data this way. Analysis of the TCR data relied on immunoSEQ ANALYZER and the R LymphoSeq package. A rearrangement efficiency score was calculated as productive divided by the sum of productive and non-productive CDR3 sequences. Clonality was measured with the Gini coefficient and diversity with the Renyi index at alpha=1, compared pairwise between timepoints within each patient. Clonal relatedness used an edit distance of 3, and repertoire similarity used the Bhattacharyya coefficient, both computed in LymphoSeq. To classify response, a linear discriminant analysis based on week-3 changes in clonality and diversity was built using the R MASS and caret packages. Here the immuneACCESS table is served through TCRdb, limited to in-frame sequences with V and J called. Missing clones are a known gap in these copies; in checked studies unresolved V genes cover under half, and the rest lacks a known reason. The V and J calls and the clone size are those of that table, but D and trimming were determined from the DNA. The sample data list roughly 4,000 clones, and 78% of these were observed just once. The ten largest clonotypes hold less than 60% of the sample.

There are a few counts of this clone. The antigen it binds to is not known. It has no much larger one-base neighbor in the sample; base qualities were not kept. This sequence was found in a human donor with melanoma. The chain joins TRBV7-2 to TRBJ1-4; 7 central nucleotides agree with TRBD1. The material sequenced was blood, taken from a patient treated with checkpoint blockade. In nucleotide form, the sequence is TGTGCCAGTAAACAGGGGTTCGGAGAAAAACTGTTTTTT. It encodes CASKQGFGEKLFF.